These T cell receptor beta chains were read from a single sample in a study of OX40 agonist ivuxolimab in advanced cancers. Assay: immunoSEQ multiplex PCR; the TCRdb copy retains only in-frame clones and omits some. The data contain 45,000 to 50,000 clones, roughly 90% of them seen just once; the ten biggest clones take up 12%. The specimen was CD4+ or CD8+ T cells sorted from blood, collected in a trial of the OX40 agonist ivuxolimab. The receptors were gathered from an adult with an advanced solid tumor such as melanoma, head and neck, liver or kidney cancer. CDR3s include the opening cysteine and the closing phenylalanine or tryptophan. Fields, in order: clone size, V gene, D gene, J gene, CDR3 DNA, CDR3 protein. D genes are given only for firm matches. The size field is filled for only some rows; it gives once, few, many or a size class.

abundance: NA
v_gene: TRBV19
d_gene: TRBD1
j_gene: TRBJ1-2
CDR3nt: TGTGCCAGTAGTATGCGGGACAGGGGTCCGTTGGGCTACACCTTC
CDR3aa: CASSMRDRGPLGYTF

abundance: NA
v_gene: TRBV30
d_gene: NA
j_gene: TRBJ1-1
CDR3nt: TGTGCCTGGAAGCTTCTTAGTACTGAAGCTTTCTTT
CDR3aa: CAWKLLSTEAFF

abundance: NA
v_gene: TRBV7-9
d_gene: NA
j_gene: TRBJ2-7
CDR3nt: TGTGCCAGCAGCGCACTTGAGGGCGGGTACCCCTACGAGCAGTACTTC
CDR3aa: CASSALEGGYPYEQYF

abundance: NA
v_gene: TRBV18
d_gene: NA
j_gene: TRBJ2-3
CDR3nt: TGTGCCAGCTCACCACTATCCCAACGCATCACAGATACGCAGTATTTT
CDR3aa: CASSPLSQRITDTQYF

abundance: NA
v_gene: TRBV7-9
d_gene: NA
j_gene: TRBJ2-5
CDR3nt: TGTGCCAGCAACCCGGGCCTTGGGGATGAGACCCAGTACTTC
CDR3aa: CASNPGLGDETQYF

abundance: few
v_gene: TRBV7-9
d_gene: TRBD1
j_gene: TRBJ1-3
CDR3nt: TGTGCCAGCAGTTTCTGGACAGGGCGAGGAAACACCATATATTTT
CDR3aa: CASSFWTGRGNTIYF

abundance: NA
v_gene: TRBV5-6
d_gene: NA
j_gene: TRBJ1-3
CDR3nt: TGTGCCAGCAGCTACAGGGACTCTGGAAACACCATATATTTT
CDR3aa: CASSYRDSGNTIYF

abundance: NA
v_gene: TRBV6-5
d_gene: TRBD2
j_gene: TRBJ2-1
CDR3nt: TGTGCCAGCAGTTACTCGAGGGCGGGAGGACCCAATGAGCAGTTCTTC
CDR3aa: CASSYSRAGGPNEQFF

abundance: NA
v_gene: TRBV19
d_gene: TRBD1
j_gene: TRBJ1-4
CDR3nt: TGTGCCAGTAGTATTAGGGGAGACAGGGTTGAAAAACTGTTTTTT
CDR3aa: CASSIRGDRVEKLFF

abundance: NA
v_gene: TRBV7-9
d_gene: NA
j_gene: TRBJ1-3
CDR3nt: TGTGCCAGCAGCTCCACAGGGTTGTCTGGAAACACCATATATTTT
CDR3aa: CASSSTGLSGNTIYF

abundance: NA
v_gene: TRBV19
d_gene: TRBD1
j_gene: TRBJ1-5
CDR3nt: TGTGCCAGTATAGGGACAGGGGTCGGGCAGCCCCAGCATTTT
CDR3aa: CASIGTGVGQPQHF

abundance: NA
v_gene: TRBV9
d_gene: TRBD2
j_gene: TRBJ2-7
CDR3nt: TGTGCCAGCAGCGCCAGCGGGGCCCCACTCTACGAGCAGTACTTC
CDR3aa: CASSASGAPLYEQYF

abundance: NA
v_gene: TRBV4-1
d_gene: NA
j_gene: TRBJ1-1
CDR3nt: TGCGCCAGCAGCCAAGGAGAGTCTTTTTTGAACACTGAAGCTTTCTTT
CDR3aa: CASSQGESFLNTEAFF

abundance: few
v_gene: TRBV11-2
d_gene: NA
j_gene: TRBJ1-1
CDR3nt: TGTGCCAGCAGCTTAGAATCGGTGTACTCCACTGAAGCTTTCTTT
CDR3aa: CASSLESVYSTEAFF

abundance: NA
v_gene: TRBV6-5
d_gene: NA
j_gene: TRBJ2-3
CDR3nt: TGTGCCGTCGGCCGGCCCAGCGGGGATACGCAGTATTTT
CDR3aa: CAVGRPSGDTQYF

abundance: NA
v_gene: TRBV14
d_gene: NA
j_gene: TRBJ2-7
CDR3nt: TGTGCCAGCAGCCAAGGTCCGGACGGGGGCTCCTACGAGCAGTACTTC
CDR3aa: CASSQGPDGGSYEQYF

abundance: NA
v_gene: TRBV28
d_gene: NA
j_gene: TRBJ1-5
CDR3nt: TGTGCCAGCAGTTTTGGGGGTAGCAATCAGCCCCAGCATTTT
CDR3aa: CASSFGGSNQPQHF

abundance: NA
v_gene: TRBV11-1
d_gene: NA
j_gene: TRBJ2-7
CDR3nt: TGTGCCAGCAGCTTCCAGGGGAACGAGCAGTACTTC
CDR3aa: CASSFQGNEQYF

abundance: NA
v_gene: TRBV11-3
d_gene: NA
j_gene: TRBJ1-1
CDR3nt: TGTGCCAGCAGCTGGCGGGGGAGTGGCACTGAAGCTTTCTTT
CDR3aa: CASSWRGSGTEAFF

abundance: NA
v_gene: TRBV6-5
d_gene: NA
j_gene: TRBJ2-5
CDR3nt: TGTGCCAGCAGGGGGTCCGGGGGACAAGAGACCCAGTACTTC
CDR3aa: CASRGSGGQETQYF

abundance: NA
v_gene: TRBV4-1
d_gene: TRBD1
j_gene: TRBJ2-7
CDR3nt: TGCGCCAGCAGCCAAGATCGGACAGGGACCTACGAGCAGTACTTC
CDR3aa: CASSQDRTGTYEQYF

abundance: NA
v_gene: TRBV19
d_gene: NA
j_gene: TRBJ1-5
CDR3nt: TGTGCCAGTAGTGGGAGGTCTCATCAGCCCCAGCATTTT
CDR3aa: CASSGRSHQPQHF

abundance: few
v_gene: TRBV27
d_gene: NA
j_gene: TRBJ1-3
CDR3nt: TGTGCCAGCAGTTACCTACCACTCAAAACAGGGAACACCATATATTTT
CDR3aa: CASSYLPLKTGNTIYF

abundance: NA
v_gene: TRBV6-6
d_gene: NA
j_gene: TRBJ1-1
CDR3nt: TGTGCCAGCAGTTCGAGTGGGGGGTACACTGAAGCTTTCTTT
CDR3aa: CASSSSGGYTEAFF

abundance: few
v_gene: TRBV5-1
d_gene: TRBD1
j_gene: TRBJ2-2
CDR3nt: TGCGCCAGCAGCTTGGGACAGGGGGCCGGGGAGCTGTTTTTT
CDR3aa: CASSLGQGAGELFF

abundance: NA
v_gene: TRBV4-2
d_gene: TRBD1
j_gene: TRBJ2-2
CDR3nt: TGTGCCAGCAGCCACCTGGACAGGGGGGACACCGGGGAGCTGTTTTTT
CDR3aa: CASSHLDRGDTGELFF

abundance: NA
v_gene: TRBV27
d_gene: NA
j_gene: TRBJ2-7
CDR3nt: TGTGCCAGCAGTTTTTTGGGAGGCGAGCAGTACTTC
CDR3aa: CASSFLGGEQYF

abundance: NA
v_gene: TRBV19
d_gene: NA
j_gene: TRBJ2-7
CDR3nt: TGTGCCAGTAGTCATGCTGAAGACTACGAGCAGTACTTC
CDR3aa: CASSHAEDYEQYF

abundance: NA
v_gene: TRBV27
d_gene: NA
j_gene: TRBJ1-5
CDR3nt: TGTGCCAGCAGTTTTAAGTCGGGCTCGAATCAGCCCCAGCATTTT
CDR3aa: CASSFKSGSNQPQHF

abundance: once
v_gene: TRBV7-3
d_gene: NA
j_gene: TRBJ2-3
CDR3nt: TGTGCCAGCAGCTCCTCAGAAGGAGCGCAGTATTTT
CDR3aa: CASSSSEGAQYF